Included here is one TCR beta chain sequence, with context. Its antigen is still unknown. This sample is drawn from a study of cytomegalovirus exposure and HLA in healthy donors. Notes on the study in general: Some segments of the V type, notably TRBV6-2 and TRBV6-3, were excluded as indistinguishable. Per published accounts, TCR beta sequences correctly predicted the HLA-A and HLA-B alleles of most subjects.

V lost 4 bases and J lost 2, with 10 bases in between. From germline, CDR1 is SGDLS and CDR2 YYNGEE. This CDR3 region has 13 residues. Use of 60 Vbeta and 13 Jbeta primers characterized the PCR. The protocol was immunoSEQ multiplex PCR, while the TCRdb copy is restricted to in-frame clones and leaves out a portion. Among roughly 200,000 clones listed, under 85% were seen once. The sequencing input was PBMCs. The receptor was derived from a male donor in good health and CMV-seronegative. V usage is TRBV9 and J usage is TRBJ2-7, with D possibly TRBD1 on 6 matching bases. The CDR3 coding sequence is TGTGCCAGCAGCCCAGGGGTACCCTACGAGCAGTACTTC. Encoded protein: CASSPGVPYEQYF.